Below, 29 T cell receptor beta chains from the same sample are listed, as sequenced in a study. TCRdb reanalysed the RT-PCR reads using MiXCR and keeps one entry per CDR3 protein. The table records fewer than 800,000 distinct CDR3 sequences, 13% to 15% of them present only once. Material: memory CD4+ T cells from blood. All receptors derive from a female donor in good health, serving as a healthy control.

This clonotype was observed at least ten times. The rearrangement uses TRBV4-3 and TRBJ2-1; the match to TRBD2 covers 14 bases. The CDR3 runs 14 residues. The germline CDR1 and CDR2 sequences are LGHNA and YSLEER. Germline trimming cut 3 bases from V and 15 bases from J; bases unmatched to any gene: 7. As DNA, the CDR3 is TGCGCCAGCAGCCAGGGACTAGCGGGAGTTGGGCTGTTCTTC. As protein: CASSQGLAGVGLFF.

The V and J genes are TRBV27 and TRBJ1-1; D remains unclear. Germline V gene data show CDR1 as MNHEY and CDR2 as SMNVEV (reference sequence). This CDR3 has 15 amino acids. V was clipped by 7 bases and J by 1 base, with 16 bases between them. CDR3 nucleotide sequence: TGTGCCAGCAAAATGTCTGGACGGAGGAACACTGAAGCTTTCTTT. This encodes CASKMSGRRNTEAFF.

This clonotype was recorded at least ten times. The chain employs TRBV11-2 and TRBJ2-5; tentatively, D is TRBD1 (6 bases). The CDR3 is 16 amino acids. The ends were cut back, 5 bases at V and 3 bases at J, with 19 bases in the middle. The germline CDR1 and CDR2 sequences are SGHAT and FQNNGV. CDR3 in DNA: TGTGCCAGCAGCCGCATCTCAACAGGGTTAGAAGAGACCCAGTACTTC. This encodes CASSRISTGLEETQYF.

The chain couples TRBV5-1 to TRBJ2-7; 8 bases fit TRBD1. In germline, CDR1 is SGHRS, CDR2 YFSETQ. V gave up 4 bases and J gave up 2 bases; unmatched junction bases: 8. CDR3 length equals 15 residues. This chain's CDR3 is CASSGSGGIPYEQYF. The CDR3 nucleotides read TGCGCCAGCAGCGGTTCAGGGGGCATTCCCTACGAGCAGTACTTC.

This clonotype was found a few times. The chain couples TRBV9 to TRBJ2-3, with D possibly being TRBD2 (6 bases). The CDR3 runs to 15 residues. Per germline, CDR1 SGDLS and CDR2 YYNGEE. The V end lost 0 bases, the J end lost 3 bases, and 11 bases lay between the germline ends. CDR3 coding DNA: TGTGCCAGCAGCGTAGCGGCCGGGAGAACAGATACGCAGTATTTT. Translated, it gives CASSVAAGRTDTQYF.

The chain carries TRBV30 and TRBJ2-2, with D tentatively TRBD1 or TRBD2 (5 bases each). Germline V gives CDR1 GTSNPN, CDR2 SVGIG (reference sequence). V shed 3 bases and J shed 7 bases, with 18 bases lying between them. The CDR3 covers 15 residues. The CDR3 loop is CAWSSLGTRIGELFF. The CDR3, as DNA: TGTGCCTGGAGCTCCTTAGGGACGAGGATCGGGGAGCTGTTTTTT.

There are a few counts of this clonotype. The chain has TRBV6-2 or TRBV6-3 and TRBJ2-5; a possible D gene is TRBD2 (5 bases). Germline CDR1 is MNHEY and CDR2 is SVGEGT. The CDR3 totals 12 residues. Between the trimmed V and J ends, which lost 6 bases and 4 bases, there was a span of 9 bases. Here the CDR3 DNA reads TGTGCCAGCAGCCAGCGGAGAGAGACCCAGTACTTC. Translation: CASSQRRETQYF.

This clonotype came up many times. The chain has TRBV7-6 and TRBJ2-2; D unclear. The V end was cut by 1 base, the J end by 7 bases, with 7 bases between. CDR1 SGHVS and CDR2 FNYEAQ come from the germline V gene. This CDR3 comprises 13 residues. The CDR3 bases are TGTGCCAGCAGCTTAGGGTGGCGCGGGGAGCTGTTTTTT. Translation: CASSLGWRGELFF.

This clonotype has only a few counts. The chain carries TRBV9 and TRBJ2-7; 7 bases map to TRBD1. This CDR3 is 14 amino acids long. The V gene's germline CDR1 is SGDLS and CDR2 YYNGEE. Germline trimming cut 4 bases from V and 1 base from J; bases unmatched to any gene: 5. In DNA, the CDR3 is TGTGCCAGCAGCAAATGGGACAGTTCCTACGAGCAGTACTTC. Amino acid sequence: CASSKWDSSYEQYF.

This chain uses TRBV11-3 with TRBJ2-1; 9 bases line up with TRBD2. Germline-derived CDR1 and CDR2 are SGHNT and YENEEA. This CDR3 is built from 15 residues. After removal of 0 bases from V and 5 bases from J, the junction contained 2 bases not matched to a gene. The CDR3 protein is CASSLDGTSNNEQFF. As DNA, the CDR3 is TGTGCCAGCAGCTTAGACGGGACTAGCAACAATGAGCAGTTCTTC.

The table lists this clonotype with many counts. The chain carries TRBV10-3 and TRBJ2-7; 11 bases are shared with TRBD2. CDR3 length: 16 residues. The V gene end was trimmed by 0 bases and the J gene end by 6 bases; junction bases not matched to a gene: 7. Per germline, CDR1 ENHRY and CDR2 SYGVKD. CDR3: CAISESVTSGKGEQYF. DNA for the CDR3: TGTGCCATCAGTGAGTCGGTGACTAGCGGGAAAGGCGAGCAGTACTTC.

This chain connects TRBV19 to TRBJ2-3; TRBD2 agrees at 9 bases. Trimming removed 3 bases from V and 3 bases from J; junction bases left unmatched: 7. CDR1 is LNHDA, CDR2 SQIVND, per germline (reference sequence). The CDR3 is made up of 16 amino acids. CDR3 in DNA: TGTGCCAGTAGTATTTTTAGCGGGGGAATGACAGATACGCAGTATTTT. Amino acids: CASSIFSGGMTDTQYF. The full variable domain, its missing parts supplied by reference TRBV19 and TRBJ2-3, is DGGITQSPKYLFRKEGQNVTLSCEQNLNHDAMYWYRQDPGQGLRLIYYSQIVNDFQKGDIAEGYSVSREKKESFPLTVTSAQKNPTAFYLCASSIFSGGMTDTQYFGPGTRLTVL.

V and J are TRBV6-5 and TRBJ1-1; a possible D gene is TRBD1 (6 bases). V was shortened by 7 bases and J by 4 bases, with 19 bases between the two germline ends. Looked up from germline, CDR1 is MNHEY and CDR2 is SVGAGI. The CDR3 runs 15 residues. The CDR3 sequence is CASKKGGARVTEAFF. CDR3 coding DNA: TGTGCCAGCAAAAAGGGGGGGGCGCGGGTCACTGAAGCTTTCTTT.

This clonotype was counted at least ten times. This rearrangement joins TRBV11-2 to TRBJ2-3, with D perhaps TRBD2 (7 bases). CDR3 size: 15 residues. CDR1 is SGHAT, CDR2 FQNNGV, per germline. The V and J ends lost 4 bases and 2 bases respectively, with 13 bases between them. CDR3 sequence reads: CASSSRGGYTDTQYF. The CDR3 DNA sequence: TGTGCCAGCAGCTCCCGCGGGGGCTACACAGATACGCAGTATTTT.

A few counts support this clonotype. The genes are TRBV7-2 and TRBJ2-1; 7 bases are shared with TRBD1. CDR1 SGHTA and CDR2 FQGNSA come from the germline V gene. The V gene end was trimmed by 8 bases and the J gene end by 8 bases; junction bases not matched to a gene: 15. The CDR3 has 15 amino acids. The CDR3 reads CASSTGAQGIYEQFF. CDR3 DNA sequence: TGTGCCAGCTCCACTGGGGCACAGGGGATCTATGAGCAGTTCTTC.

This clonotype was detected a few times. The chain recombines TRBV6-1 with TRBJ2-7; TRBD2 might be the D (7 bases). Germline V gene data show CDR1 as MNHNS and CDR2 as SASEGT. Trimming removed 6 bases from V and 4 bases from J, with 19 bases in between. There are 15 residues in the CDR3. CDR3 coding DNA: TGTGCCAGCAGCCCCACGGGGGGCGCATCATACGAGCAGTACTTC. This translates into CASSPTGGASYEQYF.

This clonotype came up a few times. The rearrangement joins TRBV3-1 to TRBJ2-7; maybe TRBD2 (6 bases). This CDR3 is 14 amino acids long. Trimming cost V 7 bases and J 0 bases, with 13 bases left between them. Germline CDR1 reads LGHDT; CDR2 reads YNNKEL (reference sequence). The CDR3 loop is CASTRGGGSYEQYF. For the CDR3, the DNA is TGTGCCAGCACCCGGGGAGGAGGCTCCTACGAGCAGTACTTC.

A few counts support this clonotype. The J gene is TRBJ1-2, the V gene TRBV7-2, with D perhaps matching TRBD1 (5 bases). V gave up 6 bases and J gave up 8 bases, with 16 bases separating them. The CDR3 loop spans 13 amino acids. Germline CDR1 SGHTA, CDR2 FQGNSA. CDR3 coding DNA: TGTGCCAGCAGGAAGTTAGGGACGGGGGGCTACACCTTC. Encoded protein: CASRKLGTGGYTF.

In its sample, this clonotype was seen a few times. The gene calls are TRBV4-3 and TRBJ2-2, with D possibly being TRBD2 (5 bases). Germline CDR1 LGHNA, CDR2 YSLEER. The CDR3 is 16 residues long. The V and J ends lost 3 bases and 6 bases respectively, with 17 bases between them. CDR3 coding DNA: TGCGCCAGCAGCCAGGATTCGGTTTCCGGGGCCGGGGAGCTGTTTTTT. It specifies CASSQDSVSGAGELFF.

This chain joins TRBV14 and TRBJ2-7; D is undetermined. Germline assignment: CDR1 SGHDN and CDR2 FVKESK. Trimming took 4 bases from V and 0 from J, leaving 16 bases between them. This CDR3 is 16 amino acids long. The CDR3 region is CASSLGGGLTSYEQYF. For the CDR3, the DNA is TGTGCCAGCAGCCTGGGTGGCGGCTTGACCTCCTACGAGCAGTACTTC.

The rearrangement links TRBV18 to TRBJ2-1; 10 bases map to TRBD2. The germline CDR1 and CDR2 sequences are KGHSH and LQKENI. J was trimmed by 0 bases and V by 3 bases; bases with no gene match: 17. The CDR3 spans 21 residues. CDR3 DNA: TGTGCCAGCTCACCCGGCCCCTTAGGACTAGCGGCTATGAGCTCCTACAATGAGCAGTTCTTC. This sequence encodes CASSPGPLGLAAMSSYNEQFF.

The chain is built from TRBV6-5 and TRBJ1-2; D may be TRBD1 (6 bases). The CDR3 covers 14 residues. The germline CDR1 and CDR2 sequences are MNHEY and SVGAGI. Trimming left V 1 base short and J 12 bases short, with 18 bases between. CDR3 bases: TGTGCCAGCAGTTACTTACAGGGTTCGACTGGAAACACCTTC. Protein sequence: CASSYLQGSTGNTF.

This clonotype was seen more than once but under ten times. Written as DNA, the CDR3 is TGCGCCAGCAGCTCCTCGGGGGCCAGCTCCTACAATGAGCAGTTCTTC. This encodes CASSSSGASSYNEQFF. This chain uses TRBV5-1 with TRBJ2-1; D may match TRBD1 or TRBD2 (6 bases each). CDR3 size: 16 residues. Germline CDR1 is SGHRS and CDR2 is YFSETQ. V was cut by 3 bases and J by 0 bases, with 13 bases left in between.

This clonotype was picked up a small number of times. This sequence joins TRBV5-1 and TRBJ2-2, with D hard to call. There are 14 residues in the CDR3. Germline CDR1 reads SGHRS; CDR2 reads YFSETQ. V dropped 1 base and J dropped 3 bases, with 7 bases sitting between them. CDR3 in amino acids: CASSLRADTGELFF. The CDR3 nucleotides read TGCGCCAGCAGCTTGCGGGCGGACACCGGGGAGCTGTTTTTT.

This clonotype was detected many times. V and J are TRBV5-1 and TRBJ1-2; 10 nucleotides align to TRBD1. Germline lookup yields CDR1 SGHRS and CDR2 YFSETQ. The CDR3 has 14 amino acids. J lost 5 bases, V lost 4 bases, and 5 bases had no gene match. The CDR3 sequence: CASSVDRGKYGYTF. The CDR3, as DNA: TGCGCCAGCAGCGTGGACAGGGGGAAATATGGCTACACCTTC.

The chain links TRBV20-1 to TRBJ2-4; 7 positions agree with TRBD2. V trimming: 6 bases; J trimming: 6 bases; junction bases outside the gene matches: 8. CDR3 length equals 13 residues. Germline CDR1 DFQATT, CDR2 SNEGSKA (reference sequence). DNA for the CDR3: TGCAGTGCGACAGCGGGAATACGAAACATTCAGTACTTC. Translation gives CSATAGIRNIQYF.

CDR3 nucleotide sequence: TGCAGTGCTAAGCGAATGGGCACTGAAGCTTTCTTT. It encodes CSAKRMGTEAFF. The chain has TRBV20-1 and TRBJ1-1; D unclear. Germline V gives CDR1 DFQATT, CDR2 SNEGSKA (reference sequence). V shed 4 bases and J shed 4 bases, with 10 bases lying between them. The length of the CDR3 is 12 residues.

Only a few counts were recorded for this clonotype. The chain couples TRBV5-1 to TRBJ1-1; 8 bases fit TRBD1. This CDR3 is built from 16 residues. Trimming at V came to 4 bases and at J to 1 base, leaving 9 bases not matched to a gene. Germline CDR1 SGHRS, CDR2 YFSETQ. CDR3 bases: TGCGCCAGCAGCCGCCCAGACAGGGGACCGAACACTGAAGCTTTCTTT. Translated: CASSRPDRGPNTEAFF. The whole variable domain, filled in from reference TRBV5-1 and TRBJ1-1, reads KAGVTQTPRYLIKTRGQQVTLSCSPISGHRSVSWYQQTPGQGLQFLFEYFSETQRNKGNFPGRFSGRQFSNSRSEMNVSTLELGDSALYLCASSRPDRGPNTEAFFGQGTRLTVV.

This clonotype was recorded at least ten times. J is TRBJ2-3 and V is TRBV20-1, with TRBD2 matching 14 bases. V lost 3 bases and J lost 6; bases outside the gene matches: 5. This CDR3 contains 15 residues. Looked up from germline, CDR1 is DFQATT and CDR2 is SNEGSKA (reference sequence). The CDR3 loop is CSASGLAGGPDTQYF. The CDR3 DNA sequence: TGCAGTGCTAGTGGACTAGCGGGAGGCCCGGATACGCAGTATTTT.